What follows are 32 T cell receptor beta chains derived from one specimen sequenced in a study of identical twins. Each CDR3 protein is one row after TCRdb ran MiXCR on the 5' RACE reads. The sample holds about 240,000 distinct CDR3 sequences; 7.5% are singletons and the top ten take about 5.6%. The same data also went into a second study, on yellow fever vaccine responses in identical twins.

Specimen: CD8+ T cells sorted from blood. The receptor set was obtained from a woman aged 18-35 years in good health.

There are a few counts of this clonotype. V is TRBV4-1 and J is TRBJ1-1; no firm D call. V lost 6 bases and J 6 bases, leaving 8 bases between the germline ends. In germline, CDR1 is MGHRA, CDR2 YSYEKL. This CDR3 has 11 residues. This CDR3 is CASSVGPEAFF. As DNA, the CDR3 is TGCGCCAGCAGTGTAGGGCCTGAAGCTTTCTTT.

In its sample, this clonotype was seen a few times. The CDR3 sequence: CASSRLLGSGANVLTF. For the CDR3, the DNA is TGTGCCAGCAGCCGCCTCCTGGGATCTGGGGCCAACGTCCTGACTTTC. J is TRBJ2-6 and V is TRBV7-6; D is undetermined. The V end lost 5 bases, the J end lost 1 base, and 12 bases lay between the germline ends. Germline values: CDR1 SGHVS, CDR2 FNYEAQ. The CDR3 runs 16 residues.

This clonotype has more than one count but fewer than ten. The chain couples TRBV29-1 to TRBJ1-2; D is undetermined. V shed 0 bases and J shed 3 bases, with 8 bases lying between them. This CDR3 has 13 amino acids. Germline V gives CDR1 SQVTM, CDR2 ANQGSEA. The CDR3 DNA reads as TGCAGCGTTGAAGATCAGGAATACTATGGCTACACCTTC. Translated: CSVEDQEYYGYTF.

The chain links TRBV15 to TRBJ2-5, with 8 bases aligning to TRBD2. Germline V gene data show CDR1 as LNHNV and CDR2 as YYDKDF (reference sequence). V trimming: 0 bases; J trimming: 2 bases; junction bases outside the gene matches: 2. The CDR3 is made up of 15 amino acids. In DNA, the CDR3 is TGTGCCACCAGCAGAGATGCGGGGGGACAAGAGACCCAGTACTTC. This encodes CATSRDAGGQETQYF.

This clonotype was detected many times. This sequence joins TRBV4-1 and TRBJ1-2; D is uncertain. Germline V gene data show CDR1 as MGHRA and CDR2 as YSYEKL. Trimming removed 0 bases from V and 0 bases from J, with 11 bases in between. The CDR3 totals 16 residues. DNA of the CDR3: TGCGCCAGCAGCCAAGAACGGGGTGCTACTAACTATGGCTACACCTTC. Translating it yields CASSQERGATNYGYTF.

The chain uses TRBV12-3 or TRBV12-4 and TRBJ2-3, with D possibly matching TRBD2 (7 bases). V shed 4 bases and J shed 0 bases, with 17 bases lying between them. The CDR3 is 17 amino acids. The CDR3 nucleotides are TGTGCCAGCAGTTGGGTAGGGGGGGGGAGTAGCACAGATACGCAGTATTTT. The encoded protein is CASSWVGGGSSTDTQYF.

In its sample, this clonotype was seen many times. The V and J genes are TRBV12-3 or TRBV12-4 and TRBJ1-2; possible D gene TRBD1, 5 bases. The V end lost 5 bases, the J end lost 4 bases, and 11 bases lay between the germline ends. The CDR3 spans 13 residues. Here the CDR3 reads CASSGEGTYGYTF. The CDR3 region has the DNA TGTGCCAGCAGTGGAGAGGGGACCTATGGCTACACCTTC.

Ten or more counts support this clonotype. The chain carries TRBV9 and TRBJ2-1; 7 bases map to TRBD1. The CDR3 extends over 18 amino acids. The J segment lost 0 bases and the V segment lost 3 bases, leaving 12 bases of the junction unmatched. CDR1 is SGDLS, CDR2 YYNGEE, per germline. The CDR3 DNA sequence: TGTGCCAGCAGCGCAGGGGGTAACAGCGGTAGCTCCTACAATGAGCAGTTCTTC. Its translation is CASSAGGNSGSSYNEQFF.

The CDR3 sequence: CASSSTGTGLVYEQYF. The CDR3 bases are TGTGCCAGCAGCTCGACGGGGACAGGGCTGGTCTACGAGCAGTACTTC. The chain employs TRBV7-9 and TRBJ2-7; 9 nucleotides agree with TRBD1. Germline V gene data show CDR1 as SEHNR and CDR2 as FQNEAQ (reference sequence). CDR3 length equals 16 residues. Losses at the gene ends were 4 bases for V and 3 bases for J; bases not matched to a gene: 10.

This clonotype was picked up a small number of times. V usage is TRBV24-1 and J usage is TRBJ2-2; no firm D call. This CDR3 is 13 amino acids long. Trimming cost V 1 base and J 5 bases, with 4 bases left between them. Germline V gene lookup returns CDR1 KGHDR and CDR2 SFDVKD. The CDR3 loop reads CATSDFGTGELFF. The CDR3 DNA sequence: TGTGCCACCAGTGATTTTGGAACCGGGGAGCTGTTTTTT.

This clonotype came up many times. The CDR3 protein is CASSQSTGNTIYF. CDR3 DNA sequence: TGTGCCAGCAGCCAATCGACAGGAAACACCATATATTTT. J is TRBJ1-3 and V is TRBV4-2, with unresolved D. The germline V and J ends were trimmed by 2 bases and 4 bases, with 6 bases remaining between them. The CDR3 extends over 13 amino acids. Germline CDR1 is LGHNA and CDR2 is YNFKEQ.

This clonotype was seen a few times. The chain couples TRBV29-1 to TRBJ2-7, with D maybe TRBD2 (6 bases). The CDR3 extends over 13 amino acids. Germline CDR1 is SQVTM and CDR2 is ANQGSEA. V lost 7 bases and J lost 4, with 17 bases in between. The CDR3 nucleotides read TGCAGCGGGGGAGCGGGTCTTAGATACGAGCAGTACTTC. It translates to CSGGAGLRYEQYF.

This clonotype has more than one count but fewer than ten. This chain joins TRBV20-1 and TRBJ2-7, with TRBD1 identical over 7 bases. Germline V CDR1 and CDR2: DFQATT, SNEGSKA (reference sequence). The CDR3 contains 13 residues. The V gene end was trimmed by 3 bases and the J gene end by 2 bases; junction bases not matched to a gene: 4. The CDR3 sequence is CSASADRAYEQYV. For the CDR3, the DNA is TGCAGTGCTAGCGCTGACAGGGCCTACGAGCAGTACGTC.

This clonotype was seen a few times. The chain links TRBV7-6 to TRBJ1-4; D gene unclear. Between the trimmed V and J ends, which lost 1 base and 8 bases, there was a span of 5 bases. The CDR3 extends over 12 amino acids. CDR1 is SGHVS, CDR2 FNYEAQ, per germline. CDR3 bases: TGTGCCAGCAGCTTAGTCGGCGAAAAACTGTTTTTT. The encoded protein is CASSLVGEKLFF.

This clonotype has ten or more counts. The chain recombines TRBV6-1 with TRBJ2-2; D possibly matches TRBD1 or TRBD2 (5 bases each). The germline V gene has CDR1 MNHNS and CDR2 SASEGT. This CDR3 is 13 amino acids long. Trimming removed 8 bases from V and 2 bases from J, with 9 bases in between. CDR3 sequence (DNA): TGTGCCAGCCGGGGACCAAACACCGGGGAGCTGTTTTTT. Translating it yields CASRGPNTGELFF.

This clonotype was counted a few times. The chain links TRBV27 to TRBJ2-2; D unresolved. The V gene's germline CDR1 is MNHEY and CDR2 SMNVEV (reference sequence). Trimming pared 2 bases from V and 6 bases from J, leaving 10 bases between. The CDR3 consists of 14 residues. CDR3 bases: TGTGCCAGCAGTTTAACATACCCAGCCGGGGAGCTGTTTTTT. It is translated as CASSLTYPAGELFF.

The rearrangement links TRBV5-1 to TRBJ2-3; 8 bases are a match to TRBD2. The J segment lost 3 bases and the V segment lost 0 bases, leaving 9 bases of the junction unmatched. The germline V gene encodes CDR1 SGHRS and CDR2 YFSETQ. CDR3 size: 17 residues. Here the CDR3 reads CASSLAGGGVGTDTQYF. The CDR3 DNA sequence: TGCGCCAGCAGCTTGGCCGGGGGGGGCGTCGGGACAGATACGCAGTATTTT.

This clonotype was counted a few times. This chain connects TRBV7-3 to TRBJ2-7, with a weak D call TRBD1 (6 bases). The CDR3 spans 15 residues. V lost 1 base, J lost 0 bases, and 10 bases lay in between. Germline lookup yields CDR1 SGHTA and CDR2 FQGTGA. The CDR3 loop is CASSLNRDTSYEQYF. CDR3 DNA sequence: TGTGCCAGCAGCTTAAACAGGGACACCTCCTACGAGCAGTACTTC.

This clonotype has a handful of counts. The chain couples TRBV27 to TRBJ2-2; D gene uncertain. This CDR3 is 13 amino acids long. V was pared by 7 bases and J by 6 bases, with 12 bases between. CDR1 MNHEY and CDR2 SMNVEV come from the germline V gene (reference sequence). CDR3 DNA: TGTGCCAGCAAACATGGAACCGCCGGGGAGCTGTTTTTT. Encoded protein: CASKHGTAGELFF.

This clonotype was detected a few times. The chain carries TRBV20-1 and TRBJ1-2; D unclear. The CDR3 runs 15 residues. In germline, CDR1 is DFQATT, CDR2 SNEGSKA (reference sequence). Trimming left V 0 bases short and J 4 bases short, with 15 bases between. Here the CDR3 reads CSARDHPEGRYGYTF. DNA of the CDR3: TGCAGTGCTAGAGATCATCCGGAGGGCCGCTATGGCTACACCTTC.

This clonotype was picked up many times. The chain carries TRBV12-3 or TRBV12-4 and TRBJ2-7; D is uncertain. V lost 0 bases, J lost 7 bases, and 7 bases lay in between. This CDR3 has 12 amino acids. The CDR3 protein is CASSLAGREQYV. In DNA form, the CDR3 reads TGTGCCAGCAGTTTAGCGGGCCGGGAGCAGTACGTC.

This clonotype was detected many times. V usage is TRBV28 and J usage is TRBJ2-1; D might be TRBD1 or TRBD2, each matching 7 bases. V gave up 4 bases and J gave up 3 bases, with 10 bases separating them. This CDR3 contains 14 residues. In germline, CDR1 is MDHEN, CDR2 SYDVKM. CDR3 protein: CASSSRGGYNEQFF. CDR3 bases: TGTGCCAGCAGTTCCAGGGGGGGCTACAATGAGCAGTTCTTC.

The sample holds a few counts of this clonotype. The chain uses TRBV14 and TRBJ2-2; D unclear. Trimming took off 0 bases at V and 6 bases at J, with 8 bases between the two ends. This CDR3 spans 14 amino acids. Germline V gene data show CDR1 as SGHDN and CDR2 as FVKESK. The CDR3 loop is CASSQDLGSGELFF. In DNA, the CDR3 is TGTGCCAGCAGCCAAGATCTGGGGTCCGGGGAGCTGTTTTTT.

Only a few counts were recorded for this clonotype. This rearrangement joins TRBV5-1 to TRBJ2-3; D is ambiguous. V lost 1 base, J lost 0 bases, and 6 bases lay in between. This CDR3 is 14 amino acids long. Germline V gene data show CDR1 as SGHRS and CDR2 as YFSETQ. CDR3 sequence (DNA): TGCGCCAGCAGCTTGCCTACTAGCACAGATACGCAGTATTTT. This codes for CASSLPTSTDTQYF.

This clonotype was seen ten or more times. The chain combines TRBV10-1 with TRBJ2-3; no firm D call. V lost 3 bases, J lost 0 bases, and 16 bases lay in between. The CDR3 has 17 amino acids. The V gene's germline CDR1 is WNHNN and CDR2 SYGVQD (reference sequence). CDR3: CASSDPLSETSTDTQYF. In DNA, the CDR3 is TGCGCCAGCAGTGACCCACTCTCGGAAACTAGCACAGATACGCAGTATTTT.

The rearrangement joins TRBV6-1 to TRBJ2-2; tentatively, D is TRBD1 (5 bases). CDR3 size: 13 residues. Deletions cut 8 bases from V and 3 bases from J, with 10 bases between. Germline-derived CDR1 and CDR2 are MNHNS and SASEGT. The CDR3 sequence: CASGATDTGELFF. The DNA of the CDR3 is TGTGCCAGCGGGGCTACTGACACCGGGGAGCTGTTTTTT.

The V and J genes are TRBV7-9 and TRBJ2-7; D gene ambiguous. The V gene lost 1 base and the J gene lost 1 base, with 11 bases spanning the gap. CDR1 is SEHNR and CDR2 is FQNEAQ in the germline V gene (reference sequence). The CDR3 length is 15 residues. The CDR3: CASSLGAEPSYEQYV. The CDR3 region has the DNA TGTGCCAGCAGCTTAGGGGCAGAACCATCCTACGAGCAGTACGTC.

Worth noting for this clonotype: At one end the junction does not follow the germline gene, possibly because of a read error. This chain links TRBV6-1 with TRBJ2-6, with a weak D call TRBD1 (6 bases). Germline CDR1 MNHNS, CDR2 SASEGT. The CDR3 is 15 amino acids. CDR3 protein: CASGDWGPGANVLTF. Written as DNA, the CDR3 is TGTGCCAGCGGTGATTGGGGGCCTGGGGCCAACGTCCTGACTTTC.

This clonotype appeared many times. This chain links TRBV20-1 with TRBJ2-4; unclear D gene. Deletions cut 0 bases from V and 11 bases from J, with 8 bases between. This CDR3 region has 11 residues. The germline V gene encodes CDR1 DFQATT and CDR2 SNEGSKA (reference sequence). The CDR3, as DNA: TGCAGTGCTAGAGACTCCCGGGTTCAGTACTTC. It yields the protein CSARDSRVQYF.

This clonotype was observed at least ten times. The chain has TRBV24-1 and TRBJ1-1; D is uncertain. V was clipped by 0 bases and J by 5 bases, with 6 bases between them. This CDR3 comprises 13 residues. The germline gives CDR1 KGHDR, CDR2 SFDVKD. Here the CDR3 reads CATSDLLGTEAFF. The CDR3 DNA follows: TGTGCCACCAGTGATTTGCTGGGGACTGAAGCTTTCTTT.

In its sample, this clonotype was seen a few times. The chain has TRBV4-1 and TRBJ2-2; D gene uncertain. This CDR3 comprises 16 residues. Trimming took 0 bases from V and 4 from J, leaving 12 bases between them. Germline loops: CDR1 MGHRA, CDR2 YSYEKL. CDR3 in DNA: TGCGCCAGCAGCCAAGAAGTGGCACAGCCCACCGGGGAGCTGTTTTTT. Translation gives CASSQEVAQPTGELFF.

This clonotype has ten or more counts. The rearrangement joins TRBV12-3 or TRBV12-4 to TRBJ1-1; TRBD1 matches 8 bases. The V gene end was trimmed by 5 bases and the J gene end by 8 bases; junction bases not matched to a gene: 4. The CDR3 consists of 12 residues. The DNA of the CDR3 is TGTGCCAGCAGTCTAGGACAGGGAGAAGCTTTCTTT. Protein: CASSLGQGEAFF.